This T cell receptor (beta chain) was recorded in a study of immune cell composition in non-small cell lung cancer. This CDR3 is 15 amino acids long. Germline assignment: CDR1 SGDLS and CDR2 YYNGEE. V was pared by 0 bases and J by 2 bases, with 4 bases of the junction left unmatched. Study conclusions and caveats: Clones >0.5% enriched in tumour were rarer in adenocarcinoma (around 35%) than squamous (roughly 80%).

For this clone: Its cognate antigen is unknown.

Measured with immunoSEQ multiplex PCR; TCRdb has only the in-frame clones, and not every one. The data hold about 4,000 clones, with 70% to 85% observed a single time. This receptor was identified in a human donor with non-small cell lung cancer. Sequenced material: lung tumor tissue. This sequence joins TRBV9 and TRBJ2-7; 8 bases are a match to TRBD2. The CDR3 is CASSVGPAGAYEQYF. CDR3 bases: TGTGCCAGCAGCGTAGGACCAGCGGGAGCCTACGAGCAGTACTTC.